These T cell receptor beta chains were read from a single sample in a study of cytomegalovirus exposure and HLA in healthy donors. Assay: immunoSEQ multiplex PCR; the TCRdb copy retains only in-frame clones and omits some. The data hold hundreds of thousands of clones, with approximately 88% observed a single time. The source material was PBMCs. These receptors were obtained from a woman aged 18-29 years in good health and CMV-seronegative. Both conserved end residues are part of each CDR3.

TRBV28	TRBJ2-7	CASSLRLQSYEQYF
TRBV19	TRBJ2-1	CASSASGRSIEQFF
TRBV28	TRBJ1-3	CASSLLLRNTIYF
TRBV19	TRBJ2-7	CASSLKGGLADIREQYF
TRBV4-1	TRBJ2-2	CASSQVVDRITGELFF
TRBV14	TRBJ1-2	CASSQVGFGVTF
TRBV7-2	TRBJ1-2	CASSLVSGPSGYTF
TRBV5-1	TRBJ1-2	CASSLSAVQTNYGYTF
TRBV7-9	TRBJ2-1	CALGSENSYNEQFF
TRBV6-4	TRBJ2-3	CASSDSSGSPDTQYF
TRBV28	TRBJ2-3	CASSQGPPESSDTQYF
TRBV28	TRBJ2-3	CASGIAVRPYF
TRBV6-6	TRBJ2-3	CASSYSIAEDTQYF
TRBV4-3	TRBJ2-3	CASSQDRELAGADTQYF
TRBV7-9	TRBJ2-2	CASSFLRDTGELFF
TRBV5-8	TRBJ2-1	CASTRGLVAGDAYNEQFF
TRBV7-9	TRBJ1-2	CASSLDVDRGRVYTF
TRBV5-1	TRBJ2-3	CASSLVPAGGGTDTQYF
TRBV5-1	TRBJ2-7	CASSSNFPEQYF
TRBV30	TRBJ1-5	CAWSLDRVQPQHF
TRBV5-1	TRBJ2-7	CASSRGGFYEQYF
TRBV9	TRBJ2-3	CASSVVAANTDTQYF
TRBV5-8	TRBJ2-6	CAKQGTGSGANVLTF
TRBV30	TRBJ2-7	CAWMTAYEQYF
TRBV4-3	TRBJ2-1	CASSQDGASGIYNEQFF
TRBV25-1	TRBJ2-3	CASSPRLAGYTDTQYF
TRBV18	TRBJ2-1	CASSLGQKNLGPQFF
TRBV6-5	TRBJ1-4	CASSSGQYNEKLFF